The following is a T cell receptor beta chain sequence with its context. No antigen is known for it. One base away there is no much larger clone; base qualities are not given. This entry is derived from a study of beta chain features in type 1 diabetes listed by TCRdb under 2018. Regarding the research as a whole: Mean age, gender distribution, total cell number and subset yield were not different between patients and healthy donors. A total of around 110,000,000 sorted cells were examined across all samples, and a strong correlation was observed between cell number per subset and RNA yield. In the study, TCRB repertoires of sorted circulating CD4+ T cell subsets from recently diagnosed type 1 diabetes patients were compared with those of matched healthy donors. Regulatory and stem cell-like memory subsets were isolated from only 8 patients and about 8 healthy donors, whereas naive and central memory subsets came from all 30 or so donors. Overall study results and their limits: Because cDNA was sequenced instead of genomic DNA, activated cells with high expression could be over-represented, although the groups did not differ in activation or CD3 levels. Because the HLA sub-analyses included only small numbers of individuals, any influence of HLA type on TCRB rearrangement was left unresolved. In all four CD4+ subsets, TCRB CDR3 length was moderately but significantly shorter in type 1 diabetes patients. Fewer insertions and more nucleotide deletions at VDJ recombination sites were observed in patients with type 1 diabetes, implying thymic rearrangement abnormalities. Shorter templates might be favored by PCR, yet because patient and control samples were amplified and corrected together, any such skew would affect both groups equally. Naive, central memory and regulatory TCRB repertoires appeared to be more alike among patients than among healthy donors.

All of the isolated RNA was reverse transcribed with the High Capacity cDNA Reverse Transcription Kit, so expressed TCRB transcripts were sequenced. Deep immunoSEQ sequencing was applied to naive, central memory and regulatory T cell samples, giving an average of about 3.6 million total reads per sample. Sorted cells were lysed in RLT buffer, and RNA was extracted using DNase-treated RNeasy Micro or Mini kits according to cell number. To prevent cross-contamination, each cell subset was processed individually, whereas patient and healthy donor samples were processed jointly. The immunoSEQ multiplex PCR was used to amplify TCRB sequences from cDNA, yielding 87-bp fragments that span the CDR3 region. Amplicons were sequenced on the Illumina HiSeq platform. The source study handled its data this way. Synthetic template baselines were used to correct PCR bias computationally, reads within Hamming distance 2 were collapsed together, and singletons that could not be merged were discarded. By aligning reads against IMGT, V, D and J genes, CDR3 length, and insertions or deletions at six rearrangement sites were assigned. Within each subset, clonotype counts were normalized to the number of sorted cells before true diversity and Gini coefficients were calculated with the tcR R package. The overlap coefficient, calculated on TCRB nucleotide sequences, was used to measure repertoire sharing. As a proxy for the pre-selection repertoire, out-of-frame TCRB sequences from naive cells were analyzed. This is the immuneACCESS table as TCRdb keeps it, with only in-frame sequences that have V and J called. A part of the clones is gone; compared with another copy, unresolved V genes explain less than half, and the rest is unexplained. V, J and clone size were drawn from that table, and D and trimming were deduced from the DNA. For this sample the table gives 970,000 or so clones, of which about 17% were detected only once. The ten largest account for 0.023% of the sample.

Each donor gave one peripheral blood draw, averaging roughly 0.11 L, which was collected into heparinised tubes. Naive, central memory, regulatory and stem cell-like memory CD4+ T cells were sorted on a BD FACSAria II using a panel including CD45RO, CCR7, CD25, CD127, CD95 and CD27. Purity was above 95% for every sorted population. PBMCs were isolated immediately by Lymphoprep density gradient centrifugation and stained directly without culture. So that batch effects would be minimized, each experiment stained and sorted samples in pairs, pairing one healthy donor with one patient. CDR1 and CDR2, looked up from the germline V gene (reference sequence), are LNHDA and SQIVND. Measured from the cysteine to the phenylalanine, the CDR3 is 15 residues long. Only CDR3 DNA remains: 45 bases, in frame from the first base. Trimming takes 5 bases from V and 3 bases from J, and the germline ends sit 16 bases apart.

The clonotype comes from a woman aged 18-29 years in good health. The V and J genes are TRBV19 and TRBJ1-1; tentative D gene TRBD1, with 6 bases matching. Sequencing was carried out using naive CD4+ T cells from blood. Sample cell subset or site, as interpreted from the label and publication: true naive CD4+ T cells. At the DNA level, the sequence is TGTGCCAGTAGTCCGACGCCAGGGGCTTACACTGAAGCTTTCTTT. Translation gives CASSPTPGAYTEAFF. The variable domain in full, with residues beyond the CDR3 obtained from the reference TRBV19 and TRBJ1-1 genes, is DGGITQSPKYLFRKEGQNVTLSCEQNLNHDAMYWYRQDPGQGLRLIYYSQIVNDFQKGDIAEGYSVSREKKESFPLTVTSAQKNPTAFYLCASSPTPGAYTEAFFGQGTRLTVV.